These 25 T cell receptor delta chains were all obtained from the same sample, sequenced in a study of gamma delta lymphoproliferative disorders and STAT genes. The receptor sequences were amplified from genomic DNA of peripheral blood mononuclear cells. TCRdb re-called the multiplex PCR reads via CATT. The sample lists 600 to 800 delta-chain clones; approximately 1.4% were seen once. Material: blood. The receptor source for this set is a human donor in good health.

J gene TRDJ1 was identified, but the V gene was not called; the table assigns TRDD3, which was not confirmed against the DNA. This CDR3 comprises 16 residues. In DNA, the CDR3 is TGTGCCTCCCTAACCCCTACTGGGTTGTACACCGATAAACTCATCTTT. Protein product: CASLTPTGLYTDKLIF.

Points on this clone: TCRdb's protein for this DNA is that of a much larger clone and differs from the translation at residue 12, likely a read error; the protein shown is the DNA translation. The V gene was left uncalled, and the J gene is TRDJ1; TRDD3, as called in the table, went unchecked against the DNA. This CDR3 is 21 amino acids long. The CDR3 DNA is TGTGCCTCCCAGGGGGCCTTCCTACGGCTGGGGCCCTATTCAACCACCGATAAACTCATCTTT. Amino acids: CASQGAFLRLGPYSTTDKLIF.

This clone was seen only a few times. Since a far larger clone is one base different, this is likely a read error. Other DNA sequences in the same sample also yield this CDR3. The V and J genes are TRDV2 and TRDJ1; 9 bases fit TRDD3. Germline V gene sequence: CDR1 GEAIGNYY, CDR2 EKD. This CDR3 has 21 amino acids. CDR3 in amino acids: CACDTVGKTGGLGESTDKLIF. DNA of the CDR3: TGTGCCTGTGACACCGTAGGGAAAACTGGGGGACTTGGGGAGTCCACCGATAAACTTATCTTT.

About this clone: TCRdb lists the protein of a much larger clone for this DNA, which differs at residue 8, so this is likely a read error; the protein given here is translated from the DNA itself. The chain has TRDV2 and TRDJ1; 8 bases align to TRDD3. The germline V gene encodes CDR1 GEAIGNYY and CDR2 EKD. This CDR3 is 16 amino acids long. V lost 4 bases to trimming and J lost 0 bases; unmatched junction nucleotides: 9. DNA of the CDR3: TGTGCCTGTGATCCACTGGGGGGTACACACACCGATAAACTCATCTTT. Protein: CACDPLGGTHTDKLIF.

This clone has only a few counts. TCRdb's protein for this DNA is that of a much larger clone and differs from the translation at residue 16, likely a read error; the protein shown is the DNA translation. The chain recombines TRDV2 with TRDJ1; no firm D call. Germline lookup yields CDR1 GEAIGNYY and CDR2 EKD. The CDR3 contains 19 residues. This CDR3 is CACDTVGADQRVVGDNLIF. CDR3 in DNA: TGTGCCTGTGACACCGTCGGGGCAGACCAACGGGTTGTTGGCGATAATCTCATCTTT.

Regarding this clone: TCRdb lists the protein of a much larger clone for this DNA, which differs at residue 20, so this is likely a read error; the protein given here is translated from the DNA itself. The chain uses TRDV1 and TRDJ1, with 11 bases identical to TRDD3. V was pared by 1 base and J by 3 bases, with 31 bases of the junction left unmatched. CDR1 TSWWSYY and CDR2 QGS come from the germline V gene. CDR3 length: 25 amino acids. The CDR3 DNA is TGTGCTCTTGGGGAACCGTCTTCCTACGACCTTGGATGGGGGATACGCGGATTGAACGCCGATAAACTCATCTTT. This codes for CALGEPSSYDLGWGIRGLNADKLIF.

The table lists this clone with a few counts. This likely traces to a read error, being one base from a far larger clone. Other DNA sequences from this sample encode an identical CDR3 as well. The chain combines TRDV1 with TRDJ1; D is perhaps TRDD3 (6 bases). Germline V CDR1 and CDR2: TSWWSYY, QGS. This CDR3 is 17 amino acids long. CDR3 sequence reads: CALGEKGWGQYTDKLIF. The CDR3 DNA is TGCGCTCTTGGGGAAAAGGGCTGGGGACAGTACACCGATAAACTCATCTTT.

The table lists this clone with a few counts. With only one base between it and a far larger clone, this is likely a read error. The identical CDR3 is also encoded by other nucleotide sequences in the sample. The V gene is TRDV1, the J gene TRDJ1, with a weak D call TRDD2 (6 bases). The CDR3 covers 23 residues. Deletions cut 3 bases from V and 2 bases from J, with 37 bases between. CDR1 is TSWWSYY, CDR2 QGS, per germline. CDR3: CALGELHFSSSGFLFLRTDKLIF. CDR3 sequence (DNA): TGTGCTCTTGGGGAGCTCCACTTTTCTTCCTCCGGGTTTCTGTTTTTAAGAACCGATAAACTCATCTTT.

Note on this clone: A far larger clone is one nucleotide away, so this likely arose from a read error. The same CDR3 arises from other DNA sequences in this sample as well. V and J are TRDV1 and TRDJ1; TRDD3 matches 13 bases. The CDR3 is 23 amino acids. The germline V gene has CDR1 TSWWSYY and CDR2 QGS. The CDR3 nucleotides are TGTGCCCTTGGGGAACTCCCATTCCCTGGCCCCGGATACTGGGGGATACGCCACGATAAACTCATCTTT. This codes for CALGELPFPGPGYWGIRHDKLIF.

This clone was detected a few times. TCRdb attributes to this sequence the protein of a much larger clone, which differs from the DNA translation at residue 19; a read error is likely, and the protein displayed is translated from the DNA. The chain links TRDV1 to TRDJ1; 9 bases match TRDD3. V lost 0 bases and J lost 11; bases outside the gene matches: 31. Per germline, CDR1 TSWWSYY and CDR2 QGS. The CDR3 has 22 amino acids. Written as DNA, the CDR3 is TGTGCTCTTGGGGAACTATTCCCCCTACTTCCTATTGCCGTCTGGGGGATGGAAAACCTCATCTTT. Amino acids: CALGELFPLLPIAVWGMENLIF.

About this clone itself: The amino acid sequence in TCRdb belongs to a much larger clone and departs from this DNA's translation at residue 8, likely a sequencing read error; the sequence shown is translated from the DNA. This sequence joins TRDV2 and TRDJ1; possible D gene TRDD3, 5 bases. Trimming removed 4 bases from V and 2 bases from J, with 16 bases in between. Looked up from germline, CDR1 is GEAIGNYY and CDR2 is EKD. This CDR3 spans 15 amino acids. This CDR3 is CACDLLLRDTDKLIF. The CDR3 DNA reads TGTGCCTGTGATCTTTTACTGAGGGATACCGATAAACTCATCTTT.

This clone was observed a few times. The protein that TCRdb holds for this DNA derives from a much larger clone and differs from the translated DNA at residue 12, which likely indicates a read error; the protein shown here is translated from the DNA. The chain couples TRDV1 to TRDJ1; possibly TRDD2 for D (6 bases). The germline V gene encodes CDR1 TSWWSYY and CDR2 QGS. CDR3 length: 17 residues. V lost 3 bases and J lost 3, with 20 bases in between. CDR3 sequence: CALGDPAFPGSADKLIF. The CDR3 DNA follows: TGTGCTCTTGGGGACCCCGCCTTCCCGGGGTCCGCCGATAAACTCATCTTT.

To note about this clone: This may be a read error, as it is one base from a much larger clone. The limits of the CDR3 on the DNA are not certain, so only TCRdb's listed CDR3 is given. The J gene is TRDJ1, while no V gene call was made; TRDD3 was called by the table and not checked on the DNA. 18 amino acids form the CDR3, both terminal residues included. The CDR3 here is CASVQQAAGTVYTDKLIF.

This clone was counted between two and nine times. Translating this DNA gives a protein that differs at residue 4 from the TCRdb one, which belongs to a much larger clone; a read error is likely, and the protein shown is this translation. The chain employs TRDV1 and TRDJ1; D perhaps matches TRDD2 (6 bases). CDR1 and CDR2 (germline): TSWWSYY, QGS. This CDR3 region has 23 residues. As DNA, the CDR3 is TGTGCTCTTGAGGAACTCCACTTTTCTTCCTCCGGGTTTCTGTTTTTAAGAACCGATAAACTCATCTTT. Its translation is CALEELHFSSSGFLFLRTDKLIF.

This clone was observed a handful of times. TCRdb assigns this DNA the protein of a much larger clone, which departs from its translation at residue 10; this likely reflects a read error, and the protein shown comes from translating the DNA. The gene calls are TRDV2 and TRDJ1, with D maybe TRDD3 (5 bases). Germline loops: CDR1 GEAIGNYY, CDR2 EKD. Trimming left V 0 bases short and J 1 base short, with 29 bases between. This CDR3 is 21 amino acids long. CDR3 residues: CACDTVGKTEGLGESTDKLIF. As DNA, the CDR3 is TGTGCCTGTGACACCGTAGGGAAAACTGAGGGACTTGGGGAGTCCACCGATAAACTCATCTTT.

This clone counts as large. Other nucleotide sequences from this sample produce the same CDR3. The CDR3 reads CALGAFPPWWSKYTDKLIF. CDR3 sequence (DNA): TGTGCTCTTGGGGCATTCCCCCCCTGGTGGTCCAAGTACACCGATAAACTCATCTTT. The chain links TRDV1 to TRDJ1; D is uncertain. The V gene's germline CDR1 is TSWWSYY and CDR2 QGS. V shed 4 bases and J shed 0 bases, with 24 bases lying between them. The CDR3 spans 19 residues.

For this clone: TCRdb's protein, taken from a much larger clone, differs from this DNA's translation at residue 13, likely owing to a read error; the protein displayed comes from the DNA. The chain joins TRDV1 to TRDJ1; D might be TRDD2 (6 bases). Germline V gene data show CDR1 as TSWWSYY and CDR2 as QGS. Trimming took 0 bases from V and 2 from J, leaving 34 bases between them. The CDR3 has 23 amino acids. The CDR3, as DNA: TGTGCTCTTGGGGAACTCCACTTTTCTTCCTCCGGGTCTCTGTTTTTAAGAACCGATAAACTCATCTTT. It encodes CALGELHFSSSGSLFLRTDKLIF.

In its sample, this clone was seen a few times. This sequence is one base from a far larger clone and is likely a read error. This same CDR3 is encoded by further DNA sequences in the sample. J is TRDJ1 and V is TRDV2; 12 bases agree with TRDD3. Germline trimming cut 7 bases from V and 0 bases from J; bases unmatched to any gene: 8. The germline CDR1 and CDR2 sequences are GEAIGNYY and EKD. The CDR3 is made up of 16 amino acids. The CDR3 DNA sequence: TGTGCCTGCGATCCACTGGGGGATACACACACCGATAAACTCATCTTT. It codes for CACDPLGDTHTDKLIF.

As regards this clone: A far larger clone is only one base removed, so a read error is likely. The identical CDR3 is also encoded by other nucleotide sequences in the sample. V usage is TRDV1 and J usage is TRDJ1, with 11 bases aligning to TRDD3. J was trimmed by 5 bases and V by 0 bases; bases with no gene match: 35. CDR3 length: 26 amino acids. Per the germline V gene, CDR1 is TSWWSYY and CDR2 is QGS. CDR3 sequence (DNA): TGTGCTCTTGGGGAACTAGCTCTTCCTGACTACCGACCCTTACACTTACTGGGGGATAAAAGGGATAAACTCATCTTT. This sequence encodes CALGELALPDYRPLHLLGDKRDKLIF.

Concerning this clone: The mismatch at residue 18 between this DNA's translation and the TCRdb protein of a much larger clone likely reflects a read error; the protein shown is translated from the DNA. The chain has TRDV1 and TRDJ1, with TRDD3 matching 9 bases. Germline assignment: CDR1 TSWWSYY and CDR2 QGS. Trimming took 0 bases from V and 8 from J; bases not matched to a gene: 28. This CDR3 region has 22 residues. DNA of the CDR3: TGTGCTCTTGGGGAACTATTCCCCCTACTTCCTATTGCCGTCTGGGGGATGCAAAAACTCATCTTT. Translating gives CALGELFPLLPIAVWGMQKLIF.

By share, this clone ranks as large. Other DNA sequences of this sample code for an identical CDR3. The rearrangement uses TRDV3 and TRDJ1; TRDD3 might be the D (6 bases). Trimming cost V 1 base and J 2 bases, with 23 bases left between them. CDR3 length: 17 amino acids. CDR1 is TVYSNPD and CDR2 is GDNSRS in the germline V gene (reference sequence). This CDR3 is CAFIGTGDTPHTDKLIF. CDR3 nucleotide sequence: TGTGCCTTTATTGGGACTGGTGATACGCCGCATACCGATAAACTCATCTTT.

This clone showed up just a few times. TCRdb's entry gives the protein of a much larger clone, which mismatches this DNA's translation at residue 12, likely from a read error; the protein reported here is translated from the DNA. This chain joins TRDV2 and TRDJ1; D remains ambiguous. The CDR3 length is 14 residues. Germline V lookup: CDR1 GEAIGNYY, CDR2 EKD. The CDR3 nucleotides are TGTGCCTGTGACCCTTTGAGGGACACCGATAAACCCATCTTT. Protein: CACDPLRDTDKPIF.

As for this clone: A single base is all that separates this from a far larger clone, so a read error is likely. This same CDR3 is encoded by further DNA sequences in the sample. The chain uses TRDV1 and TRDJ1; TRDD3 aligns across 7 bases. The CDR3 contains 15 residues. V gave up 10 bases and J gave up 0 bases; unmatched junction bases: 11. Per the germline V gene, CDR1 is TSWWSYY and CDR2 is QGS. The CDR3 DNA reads TGTGCTCCGCCTTGTGGGGGAAGATACACCGATAAACTCATCTTT. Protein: CAPPCGGRYTDKLIF.

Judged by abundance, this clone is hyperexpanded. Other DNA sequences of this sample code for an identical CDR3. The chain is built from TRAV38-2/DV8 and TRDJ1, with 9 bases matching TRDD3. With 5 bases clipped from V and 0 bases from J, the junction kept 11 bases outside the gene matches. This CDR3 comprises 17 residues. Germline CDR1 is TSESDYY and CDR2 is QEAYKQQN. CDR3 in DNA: TGTGCTTATAGTACCCCGACTGGGGGACCTTACACCGATAAACTCATCTTT. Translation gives CAYSTPTGGPYTDKLIF.

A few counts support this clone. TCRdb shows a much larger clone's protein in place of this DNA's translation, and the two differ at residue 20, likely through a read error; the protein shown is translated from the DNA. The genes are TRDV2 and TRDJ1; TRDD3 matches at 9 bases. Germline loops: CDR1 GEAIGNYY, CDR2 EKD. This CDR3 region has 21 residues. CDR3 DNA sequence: TGTGCCTGTGACACCGTAGGGAAAACTGGGGGACTTGGGGAGTCCACCGATAAACTCACCTTT. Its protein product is CACDTVGKTGGLGESTDKLTF.